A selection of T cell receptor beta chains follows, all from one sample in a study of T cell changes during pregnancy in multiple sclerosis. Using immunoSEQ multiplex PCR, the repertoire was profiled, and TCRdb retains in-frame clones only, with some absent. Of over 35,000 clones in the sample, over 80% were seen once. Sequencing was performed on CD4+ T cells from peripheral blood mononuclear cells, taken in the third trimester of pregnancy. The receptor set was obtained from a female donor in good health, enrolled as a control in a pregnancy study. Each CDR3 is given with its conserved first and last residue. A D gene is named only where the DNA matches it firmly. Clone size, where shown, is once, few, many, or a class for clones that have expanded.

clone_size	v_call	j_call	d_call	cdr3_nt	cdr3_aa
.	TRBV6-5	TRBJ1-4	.	TGTGCCAGCAGCCTTTATGAAAAACTGTTTTTT	CASSLYEKLFF
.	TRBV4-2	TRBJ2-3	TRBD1	TGTGCCAGCAGCCAAGCGTCCGGACAGGCCACAGATACGCAGTATTTT	CASSQASGQATDTQYF
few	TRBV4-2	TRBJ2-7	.	TGTGCCAGCAGCCAAGATCCGGGAGTCTACGAGCAGTACTTC	CASSQDPGVYEQYF
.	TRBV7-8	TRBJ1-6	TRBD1	TGTGCCAGCAGCTTAGACAGGGGGAATTCACCCCTCCACTTT	CASSLDRGNSPLHF
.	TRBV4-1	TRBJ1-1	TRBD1	TGCGCCAGCAGCCAGTGGACAGGGGCAAACACTGAAGCTTTCTTT	CASSQWTGANTEAFF
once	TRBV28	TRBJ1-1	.	TGTGCCAGCAGTTTTATACAGGGTCGTAGTGAAGCTTTCTTT	CASSFIQGRSEAFF
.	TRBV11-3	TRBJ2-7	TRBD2	TGTGCCAGCAGCCCAGGGGGACTAGCGGGAGGGGACTACGAGCAGTACTTC	CASSPGGLAGGDYEQYF
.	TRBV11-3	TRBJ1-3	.	TGTGCCAGCAGCTTACAGGGTGGAAACACCATATATTTT	CASSLQGGNTIYF
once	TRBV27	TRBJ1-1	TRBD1	TGTGCCAGCAGTTTAAGGACAGGGGGCCCGGGTTTGAACACTGAAGCTTTCTTT	CASSLRTGGPGLNTEAFF
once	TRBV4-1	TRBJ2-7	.	TGCGCCAGCAGCCAAGATGACCGGGGGAACTACGAGCAGTACTTC	CASSQDDRGNYEQYF
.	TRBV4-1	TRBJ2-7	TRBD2	TGCGCCAGCAGCCAAGCGGGGGGCTCCTACGAGCAGTACTTC	CASSQAGGSYEQYF
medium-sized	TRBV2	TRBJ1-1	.	TGTGCCAGCAAGGGGGGGAGTGAAGCTTTCTTT	CASKGGSEAFF
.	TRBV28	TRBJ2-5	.	TGTGCCAGCAGTTTGGTGGGCCAGTGGGAGACCCAGTACTTC	CASSLVGQWETQYF
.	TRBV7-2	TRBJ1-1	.	TGTGCCAGCACCAGAATTGGGGGGAAGAACACTGAAGCTTTCTTT	CASTRIGGKNTEAFF
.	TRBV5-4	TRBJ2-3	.	TGTGCCAGCAGCTTGTCACCGGGGGACACAGATACGCAGTATTTT	CASSLSPGDTDTQYF
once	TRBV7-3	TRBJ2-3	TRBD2	TGTGCCAGCAGCTCGGGACTAATCACAGATACGCAGTATTTT	CASSSGLITDTQYF
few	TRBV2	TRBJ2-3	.	TGTGCCAGAACGGGGGGCCCTAGCACAGATACGCAGTATTTT	CARTGGPSTDTQYF
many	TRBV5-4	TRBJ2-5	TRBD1	TGTGCCAGCAGCCAAACAGGGGGTGGGGGGGAGACCCAGTACTTC	CASSQTGGGGETQYF
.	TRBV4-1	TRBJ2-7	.	TGCGCCAGCAGCCAAGACATCACAGGGTCGGCCTACGAGCAGTACTTC	CASSQDITGSAYEQYF
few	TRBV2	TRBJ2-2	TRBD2	TGTGCCAGCAGTGCGCAAGCGGGGGGTCCTACCGGGGAGCTGTTTTTT	CASSAQAGGPTGELFF
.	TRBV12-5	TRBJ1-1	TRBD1	TGTGCTAGTGGTTTGGACCAGGGGGCCCCTCTCTTT	CASGLDQGAPLF
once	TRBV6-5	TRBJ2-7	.	TGTGCCAGCAGGGAAACAGGGAGCTACGAGCAGTACTTC	CASRETGSYEQYF
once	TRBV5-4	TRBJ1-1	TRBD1	TGTGCCAGCAGCTTGGGAACTTCGCCGGGACAGGGACGTTCTTTCTTT	CASSLGTSPGQGRSFF
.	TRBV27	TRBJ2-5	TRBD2	TGTGCCAGCAGTACCACTAGCGGGGGTGAGACCCAGTACTTC	CASSTTSGGETQYF
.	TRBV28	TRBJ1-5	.	TGTGCCAGCAGGTCCGGGACACTCAATCAGCCCCAGCATTTT	CASRSGTLNQPQHF
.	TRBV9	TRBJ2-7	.	TGTGCCAGCAGCCCACGACAGGAGGCCTACGAGCAGTACTTC	CASSPRQEAYEQYF
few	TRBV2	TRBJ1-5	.	TGTGCCAGCAGTGACAGGTATAGCAATCAGCCCCAGCATTTT	CASSDRYSNQPQHF
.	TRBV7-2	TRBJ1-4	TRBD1	TGTGCCAGCAGCTTTTCCGGGACAGGGTTTGGACTGGGTGAAAAACTGTTTTTT	CASSFSGTGFGLGEKLFF
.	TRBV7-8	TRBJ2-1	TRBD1	TGTGCCAGCAGCCAGGGGGCGATGGGCAATGAGCAGTTCTTC	CASSQGAMGNEQFF
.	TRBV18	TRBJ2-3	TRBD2	TGTGCCAGCTCACCTATACTAGCGGGAACCCCAGTTACGCAGTATTTT	CASSPILAGTPVTQYF
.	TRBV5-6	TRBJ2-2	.	TGTGCCAGCAGCTTAGGGACGGGAGTCGGGGAGCTGTTTTTT	CASSLGTGVGELFF
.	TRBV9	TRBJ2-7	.	TGTGCCAGCAGCGTGGGACTCTCCTACGAGCAGTACTTC	CASSVGLSYEQYF
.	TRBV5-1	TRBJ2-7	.	TGCGCCAGCTCGGCTGGGAGAACCTCCTACGAGCAGTACTTC	CASSAGRTSYEQYF
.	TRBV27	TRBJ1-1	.	TGTGCCAGCAGCCACCCCAGTGCAGGAATAAACACTGAAGCTTTCTTT	CASSHPSAGINTEAFF
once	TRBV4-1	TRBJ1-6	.	TGCGCCAGCAGCCGAATCGAAGGGAGCTCCTATAATTCACCCCTCCACTTT	CASSRIEGSSYNSPLHF
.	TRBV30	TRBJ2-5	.	TGTGCCTGTTCCGGCCCCGGTGGGAGAGAGACCCAGTACTTC	CACSGPGGRETQYF
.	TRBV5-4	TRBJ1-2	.	TGTGCCAGCAGGGAGCAGAGGCTTGGCCTCGAGGACTACACCTTC	CASREQRLGLEDYTF
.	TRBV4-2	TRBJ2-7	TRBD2	TGTGCCAGCAGCCTCACGACTAGCGCCGCCTACGAGCAGTACTTC	CASSLTTSAAYEQYF
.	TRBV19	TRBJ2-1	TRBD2	TGTGCCAGTAGTCGGACAACTAGCGGGGGGGGCCGGGGGCAGTTCTTC	CASSRTTSGGGRGQFF
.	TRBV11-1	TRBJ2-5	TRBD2	TGTGCCAGCAGCTTAACGCTGAGTAGCGGGGGACTTGGGACCCAGTACTTC	CASSLTLSSGGLGTQYF
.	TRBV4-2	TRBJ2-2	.	TGTGCCAGCAGCCAAAGGGAGACCGGGGAGCTGTTTTTT	CASSQRETGELFF
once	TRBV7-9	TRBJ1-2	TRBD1	TGTGCCAGCAGCGCCCAGGGGGGAAGGTTGGGTGGCTACACCTTC	CASSAQGGRLGGYTF
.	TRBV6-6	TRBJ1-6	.	TGTGCCACAACTACAAGGGGGAACACTTATTCACCCCTCCACTTT	CATTTRGNTYSPLHF
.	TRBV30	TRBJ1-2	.	TGTGCCTGGAGTGTACGCGGACTCTATGGCTACACCTTC	CAWSVRGLYGYTF